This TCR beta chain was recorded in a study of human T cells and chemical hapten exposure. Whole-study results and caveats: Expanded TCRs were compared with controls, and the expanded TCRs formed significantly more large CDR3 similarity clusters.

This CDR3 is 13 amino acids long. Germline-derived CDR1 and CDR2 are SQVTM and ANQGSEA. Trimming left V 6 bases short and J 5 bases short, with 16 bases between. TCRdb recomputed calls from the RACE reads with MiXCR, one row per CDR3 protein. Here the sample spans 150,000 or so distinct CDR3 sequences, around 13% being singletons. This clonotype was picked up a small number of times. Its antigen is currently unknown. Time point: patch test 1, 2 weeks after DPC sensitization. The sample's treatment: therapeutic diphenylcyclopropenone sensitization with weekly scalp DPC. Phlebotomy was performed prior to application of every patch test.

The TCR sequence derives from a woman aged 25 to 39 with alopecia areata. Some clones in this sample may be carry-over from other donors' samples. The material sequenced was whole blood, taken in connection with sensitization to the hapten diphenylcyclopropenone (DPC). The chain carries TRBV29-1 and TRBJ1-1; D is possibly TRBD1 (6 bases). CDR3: CSVGEGGGTEAFF. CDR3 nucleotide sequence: TGCAGCGTCGGAGAAGGGGGGGGAACTGAAGCTTTCTTT.